Listed below are T cell receptor beta chains from one sample, sequenced in a study of T cell changes during pregnancy in multiple sclerosis. TCRdb's table, derived via immunoSEQ multiplex PCR, lists solely in-frame clones and lacks some. Among almost 55,000 clones listed, more than 90% were seen once. This specimen consisted of CD8+ T cells from peripheral blood mononuclear cells, obtained before pregnancy. These receptors all stem from a female donor with multiple sclerosis, enrolled in a pregnancy study. The CDR3 runs from the conserved cysteine through the conserved F or W. Fields, in order: V gene, clone size, CDR3 length, J gene, D gene, CDR3 DNA, CDR3 protein. The D gene is left open where the match is weak. Clone size is not always given. Where it is, it says once, few, many or a class for expanded clones.

V gene: TRBV10-3; clone size: -; CDR3 length: 16; J gene: TRBJ2-1; D gene: -; CDR3 DNA: TGTGCCATCAGTGAGAGGGGGACCAGCTCCTACAATGAGCAGTTCTTC; CDR3 protein: CAISERGTSSYNEQFF
V gene: TRBV7-9; clone size: -; CDR3 length: 15; J gene: TRBJ2-3; D gene: TRBD1; CDR3 DNA: TGTGCCAGCAGCGGCGACAGGGGGATAGTAGATACGCAGTATTTT; CDR3 protein: CASSGDRGIVDTQYF
V gene: TRBV11-2; clone size: -; CDR3 length: 19; J gene: TRBJ2-1; D gene: TRBD1; CDR3 DNA: TGTGCCAGCAGCTTAGATAATCCCTCGACAGGGGAATATAATGGTGAGCAGTTCTTC; CDR3 protein: CASSLDNPSTGEYNGEQFF
V gene: TRBV27; clone size: once; CDR3 length: 15; J gene: TRBJ2-1; D gene: TRBD2; CDR3 DNA: TGTGCCAGCAGGGGACTAGCGAGCTCCTACAATGAGCAGTTCTTC; CDR3 protein: CASRGLASSYNEQFF
V gene: TRBV6-4; clone size: many; CDR3 length: 15; J gene: TRBJ2-1; D gene: TRBD2; CDR3 DNA: TGTGCCAGCAGCCCAGGGACTAGCGGGGGACAAGAGCAGTTCTTC; CDR3 protein: CASSPGTSGGQEQFF
V gene: TRBV2; clone size: -; CDR3 length: 11; J gene: TRBJ1-2; D gene: -; CDR3 DNA: TGTGCCACCATCCGGGGGAGTGGCTACACCTTC; CDR3 protein: CATIRGSGYTF
V gene: TRBV5-5; clone size: -; CDR3 length: 15; J gene: TRBJ1-2; D gene: TRBD1; CDR3 DNA: TGTGCCAGCAGCTTGAGGGACAGGGGAAACTATGGCTACACCTTC; CDR3 protein: CASSLRDRGNYGYTF
V gene: TRBV7-9; clone size: -; CDR3 length: 14; J gene: TRBJ2-7; D gene: TRBD1; CDR3 DNA: TGTGCCAGCAGCTCTCCGGGACAGCCCTACGAGCAGTACTTC; CDR3 protein: CASSSPGQPYEQYF
V gene: TRBV9; clone size: -; CDR3 length: 15; J gene: TRBJ2-3; D gene: TRBD2; CDR3 DNA: TGTGCCAGCAGCTCTAGCGGGGCGAGCACAGATACGCAGTATTTT; CDR3 protein: CASSSSGASTDTQYF
V gene: TRBV12-5; clone size: -; CDR3 length: 12; J gene: TRBJ1-1; D gene: TRBD1; CDR3 DNA: TGTGCTAGTGGGACAGGGGGCACTGAAGCTTTCTTT; CDR3 protein: CASGTGGTEAFF
V gene: TRBV27; clone size: once; CDR3 length: 14; J gene: TRBJ1-1; D gene: -; CDR3 DNA: TGTGCCAGCAGTTTTGGGGTAGGGGGAAGCGAAGCTTTCTTT; CDR3 protein: CASSFGVGGSEAFF
V gene: TRBV10-1; clone size: -; CDR3 length: 15; J gene: TRBJ1-1; D gene: -; CDR3 DNA: TGCGCCAGCATTCTGGGGGGGCCTATTTCCTTAGAAGCTTTCTTT; CDR3 protein: CASILGGPISLEAFF
V gene: TRBV5-6; clone size: -; CDR3 length: 14; J gene: TRBJ2-7; D gene: -; CDR3 DNA: TGTGCCAGCAGCACCGTACGACAGGTCTACGAGCAGTACTTC; CDR3 protein: CASSTVRQVYEQYF
V gene: TRBV7-6; clone size: -; CDR3 length: 14; J gene: TRBJ2-7; D gene: TRBD1; CDR3 DNA: TGTGCCAGCAAGGCGCCCGGACAGGGCGGCGAGCAGTACTTC; CDR3 protein: CASKAPGQGGEQYF
V gene: TRBV4-3; clone size: -; CDR3 length: 14; J gene: TRBJ2-1; D gene: -; CDR3 DNA: TGCGCCAGCAGCCAAGCCTCCAGATACAATGAGCAGTTCTTC; CDR3 protein: CASSQASRYNEQFF
V gene: TRBV5-8; clone size: many; CDR3 length: 14; J gene: TRBJ1-5; D gene: -; CDR3 DNA: TGTGCCAGCAGCTCCCCTCCGGGGAATCAGCCCCAGCATTTT; CDR3 protein: CASSSPPGNQPQHF
V gene: TRBV27; clone size: -; CDR3 length: 15; J gene: TRBJ2-3; D gene: -; CDR3 DNA: TGTGCCAGCAGACCCATCCAGGGTTTCGAATATACGCAGTATTTT; CDR3 protein: CASRPIQGFEYTQYF
V gene: TRBV6-4; clone size: -; CDR3 length: 15; J gene: TRBJ1-1; D gene: -; CDR3 DNA: TGTGCCAGCAGGATCACAGGGTGGGGAAACACTGAAGCTTTCTTT; CDR3 protein: CASRITGWGNTEAFF
V gene: TRBV6-5; clone size: -; CDR3 length: 15; J gene: TRBJ1-2; D gene: -; CDR3 DNA: TGTGCCAGCAGTTATTTTACAGGCCATAACTATGGCTACACCTTC; CDR3 protein: CASSYFTGHNYGYTF
V gene: TRBV7-9; clone size: -; CDR3 length: 16; J gene: TRBJ2-5; D gene: TRBD1; CDR3 DNA: TGTGCCAGCAGCGACTGGACAGGGGTGGAGGAAGAGACCCAGTACTTC; CDR3 protein: CASSDWTGVEEETQYF
V gene: TRBV27; clone size: -; CDR3 length: 14; J gene: TRBJ1-5; D gene: TRBD1; CDR3 DNA: TGTGCCAGCAGTCCAGGGACAGAGAATCAGCCCCAGCATTTT; CDR3 protein: CASSPGTENQPQHF
V gene: TRBV4-1; clone size: once; CDR3 length: 15; J gene: TRBJ2-7; D gene: TRBD1; CDR3 DNA: TGCGCCAGCAGCAAGGGCACAGGGGGTGGCTACGAGCAGTACTTC; CDR3 protein: CASSKGTGGGYEQYF
V gene: TRBV5-1; clone size: -; CDR3 length: 16; J gene: TRBJ2-7; D gene: TRBD1; CDR3 DNA: TGCGCCAGCAGCTCTTTCGGGGGACAGGGGCCTAACGAGCAGTACTTC; CDR3 protein: CASSSFGGQGPNEQYF
V gene: TRBV7-6; clone size: -; CDR3 length: 16; J gene: TRBJ2-7; D gene: TRBD1; CDR3 DNA: TGTGCCAGCAGCTTAGACCCTGAGACAGGGGGCAACGAGCAGTACTTC; CDR3 protein: CASSLDPETGGNEQYF
V gene: TRBV30; clone size: few; CDR3 length: 14; J gene: TRBJ1-4; D gene: TRBD1; CDR3 DNA: TGTGCCTGGAGTACGACAGGGACTAATGAAAAACTGTTTTTT; CDR3 protein: CAWSTTGTNEKLFF
V gene: TRBV5-6; clone size: -; CDR3 length: 13; J gene: TRBJ2-5; D gene: TRBD1; CDR3 DNA: TGTGCCAGCAGCTCCGGGACAGGGAATCCGCCGTACTTC; CDR3 protein: CASSSGTGNPPYF
V gene: TRBV6-4; clone size: -; CDR3 length: 14; J gene: TRBJ1-1; D gene: -; CDR3 DNA: TGTGCCAGCAGTAAAACAGGGCTGAACACTGAAGCTTTCTTT; CDR3 protein: CASSKTGLNTEAFF
V gene: TRBV7-6; clone size: -; CDR3 length: 16; J gene: TRBJ2-3; D gene: TRBD2; CDR3 DNA: TGTGCCAGCAGCTTAGGCGGGACTATATACACAGATACGCAGTATTTT; CDR3 protein: CASSLGGTIYTDTQYF
V gene: TRBV4-1; clone size: -; CDR3 length: 14; J gene: TRBJ2-7; D gene: TRBD1; CDR3 DNA: TGCGCCAGCAGCGCGGGACAGGGTACCCACGAGCAGTACTTC; CDR3 protein: CASSAGQGTHEQYF
V gene: TRBV7-2; clone size: -; CDR3 length: 15; J gene: TRBJ1-6; D gene: TRBD1; CDR3 DNA: TGTGCCAGCAGCCTGACAGGGAGCACGGGGGCACCCCTCCACTTT; CDR3 protein: CASSLTGSTGAPLHF
V gene: TRBV11-3; clone size: -; CDR3 length: 15; J gene: TRBJ2-2; D gene: TRBD1; CDR3 DNA: TGTGCCAGCAGGGGGACAGGGGCCAACACCGGGGAGCTGTTTTTT; CDR3 protein: CASRGTGANTGELFF
V gene: TRBV7-3; clone size: -; CDR3 length: 15; J gene: TRBJ2-2; D gene: TRBD2; CDR3 DNA: TGTGCCAGCAGCTCTAGCGGGGGGCGCGGCGGGGAGCTGTTTTTT; CDR3 protein: CASSSSGGRGGELFF
V gene: TRBV7-6; clone size: -; CDR3 length: 16; J gene: TRBJ2-2; D gene: TRBD2; CDR3 DNA: TGTGCCAGCACCATGAGCGGGGGGGTAAACACCGGGGAGCTGTTTTTT; CDR3 protein: CASTMSGGVNTGELFF
V gene: TRBV13; clone size: -; CDR3 length: 14; J gene: TRBJ1-2; D gene: -; CDR3 DNA: TGTGCCAGCAGCTTACATAGATCTAACTATGGCTACACCTTC; CDR3 protein: CASSLHRSNYGYTF
V gene: TRBV4-3; clone size: -; CDR3 length: 16; J gene: TRBJ2-3; D gene: TRBD1; CDR3 DNA: TGCGCCAGCAGCCAAGAGCCGGGACAGGGGGCAGATACGCAGTATTTT; CDR3 protein: CASSQEPGQGADTQYF
V gene: TRBV2; clone size: -; CDR3 length: 13; J gene: TRBJ1-2; D gene: TRBD1; CDR3 DNA: TGTGCCAGCACCACCGACAGGGACTATGGCTACACCTTC; CDR3 protein: CASTTDRDYGYTF
V gene: TRBV4-1; clone size: -; CDR3 length: 17; J gene: TRBJ2-3; D gene: TRBD2; CDR3 DNA: TGCGCCAGCAGCCAAGATCCCAGCGGGGATGCCACAGATACGCAGTATTTT; CDR3 protein: CASSQDPSGDATDTQYF
V gene: TRBV7-9; clone size: -; CDR3 length: 13; J gene: TRBJ2-5; D gene: -; CDR3 DNA: TGTGCCAGCAGCTTAGGGAGCTTGGAGACCCAGTACTTC; CDR3 protein: CASSLGSLETQYF
V gene: TRBV9; clone size: -; CDR3 length: 14; J gene: TRBJ1-2; D gene: -; CDR3 DNA: TGTGCCAGCAGCCCAGGAGGGGGGGCAAACGGCTACACCTTC; CDR3 protein: CASSPGGGANGYTF